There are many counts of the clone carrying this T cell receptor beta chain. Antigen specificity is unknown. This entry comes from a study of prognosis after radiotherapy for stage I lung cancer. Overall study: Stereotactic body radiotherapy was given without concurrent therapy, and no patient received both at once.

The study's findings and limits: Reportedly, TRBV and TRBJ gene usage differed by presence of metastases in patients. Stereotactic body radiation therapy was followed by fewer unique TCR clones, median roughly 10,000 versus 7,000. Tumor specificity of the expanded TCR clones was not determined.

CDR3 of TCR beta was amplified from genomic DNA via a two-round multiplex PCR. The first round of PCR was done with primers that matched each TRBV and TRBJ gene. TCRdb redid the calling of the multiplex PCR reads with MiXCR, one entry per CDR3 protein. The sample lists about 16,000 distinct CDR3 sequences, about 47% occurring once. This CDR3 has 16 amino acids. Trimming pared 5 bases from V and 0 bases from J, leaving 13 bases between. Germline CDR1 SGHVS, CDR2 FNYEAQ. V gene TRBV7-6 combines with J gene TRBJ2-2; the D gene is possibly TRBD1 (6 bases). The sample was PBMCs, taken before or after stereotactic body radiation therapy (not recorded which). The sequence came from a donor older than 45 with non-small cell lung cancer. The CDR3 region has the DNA TGTGCCAGCAGCGCGTTGAACAGGGCGAACACCGGGGAGCTGTTTTTT. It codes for CASSALNRANTGELFF.